The present TCR beta chain was sequenced within a study of blood T cell repertoires in COVID-19. As for the study in general: Samples came from the United States, Italy and Spain, spanning acute and convalescent COVID-19.

CDR1 and CDR2 from the germline V gene are KGHSY and FQNENV. V gave up 5 bases and J gave up 3 bases, with 8 bases separating them. CDR3 length equals 13 residues. Repertoires were generated with immunoSEQ multiplex PCR, while TCRdb's copy carries only in-frame clones and drops some. The sample holds some 150,000 clones; 85% to 90% are singletons and the top ten take about two fifths. The rearrangement joins TRBV16 to TRBJ1-5, with TRBD1 as a possible D gene (5 bases). The specimen sequenced was peripheral blood. The clonotype originates from a man aged 50 to 60 who had recovered from COVID-19. The CDR3 loop is CASSGQLNQPQHF. CDR3 in DNA: TGTGCCAGCAGCGGACAACTCAATCAGCCCCAGCATTTT.